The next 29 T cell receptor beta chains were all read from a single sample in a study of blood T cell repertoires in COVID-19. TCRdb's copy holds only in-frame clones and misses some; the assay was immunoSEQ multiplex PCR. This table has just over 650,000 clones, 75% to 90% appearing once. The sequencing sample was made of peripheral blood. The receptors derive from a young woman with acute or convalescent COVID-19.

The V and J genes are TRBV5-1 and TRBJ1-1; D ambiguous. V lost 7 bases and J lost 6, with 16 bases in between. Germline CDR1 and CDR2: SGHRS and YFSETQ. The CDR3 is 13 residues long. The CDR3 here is CASRKPGFAEAFF. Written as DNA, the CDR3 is TGCGCCAGCCGTAAACCGGGGTTCGCTGAAGCTTTCTTT.

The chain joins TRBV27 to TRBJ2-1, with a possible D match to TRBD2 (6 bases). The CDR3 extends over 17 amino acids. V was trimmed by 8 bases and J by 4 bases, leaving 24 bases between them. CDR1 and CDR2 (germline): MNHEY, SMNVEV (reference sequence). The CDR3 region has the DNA TGTGCCAGCTTAGTCCGTGGAGGCGGGACCCCGTACAATGAGCAGTTCTTC. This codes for CASLVRGGGTPYNEQFF.

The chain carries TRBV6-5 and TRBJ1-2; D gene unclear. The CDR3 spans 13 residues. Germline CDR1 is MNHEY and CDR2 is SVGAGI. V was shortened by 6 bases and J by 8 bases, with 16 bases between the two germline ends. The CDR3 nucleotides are TGTGCCAGCAGCCCCCGGCAGGTGGTCGGCTACACCTTC. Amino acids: CASSPRQVVGYTF.

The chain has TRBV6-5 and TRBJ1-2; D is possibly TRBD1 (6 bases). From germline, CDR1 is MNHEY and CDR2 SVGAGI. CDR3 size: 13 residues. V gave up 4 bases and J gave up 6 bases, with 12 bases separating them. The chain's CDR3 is CASSSLDRNGYTF. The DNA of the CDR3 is TGTGCCAGCAGTTCCCTAGACAGGAATGGCTACACCTTC.

CDR3 coding DNA: TGTGCCTTCGGAGGGGACGCAGATACGCAGTATTTT. Residues: CAFGGDADTQYF. The gene calls are TRBV30 and TRBJ2-3; possibly TRBD2 for D (6 bases). The V gene lost 7 bases and the J gene lost 4 bases, with 12 bases spanning the gap. CDR1 is GTSNPN, CDR2 SVGIG, per germline (reference sequence). This CDR3 has 12 amino acids. The variable domain in full, with the rest retrieved from reference TRBV30 and TRBJ2-3, is SQTIHQWPATLVQPVGSPLSLECTVEGTSNPNLYWYRQAAGRGLQLLFYSVGIGQISSEVPQNLSASRPQDRQFILSSKKLLLSDSGFYLCAFGGDADTQYFGPGTRLTVL.

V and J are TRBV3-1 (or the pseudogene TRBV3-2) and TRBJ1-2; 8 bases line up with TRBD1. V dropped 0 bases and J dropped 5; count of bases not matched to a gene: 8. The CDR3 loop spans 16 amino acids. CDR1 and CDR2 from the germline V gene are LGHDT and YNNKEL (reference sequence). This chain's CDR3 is CASSQDSTGAPYGYTF. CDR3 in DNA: TGTGCCAGCAGCCAAGATTCGACAGGGGCTCCATATGGCTACACCTTC.

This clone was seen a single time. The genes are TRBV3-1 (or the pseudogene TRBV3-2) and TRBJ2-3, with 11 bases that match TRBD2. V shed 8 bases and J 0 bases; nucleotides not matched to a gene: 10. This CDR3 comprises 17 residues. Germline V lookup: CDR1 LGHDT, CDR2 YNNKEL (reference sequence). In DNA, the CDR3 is TGTGCCAGCCGTCCTAGCGGGGGGAAAGGTAGCACAGATACGCAGTATTTT. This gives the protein CASRPSGGKGSTDTQYF.

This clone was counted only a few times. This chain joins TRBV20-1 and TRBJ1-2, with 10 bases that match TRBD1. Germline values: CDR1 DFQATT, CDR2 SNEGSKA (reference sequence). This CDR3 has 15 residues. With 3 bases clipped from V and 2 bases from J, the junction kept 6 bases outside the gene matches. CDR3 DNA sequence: TGCAGTGCTAGTACCCCGGGACAGGGGAACTATGGCTACACCTTC. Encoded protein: CSASTPGQGNYGYTF.

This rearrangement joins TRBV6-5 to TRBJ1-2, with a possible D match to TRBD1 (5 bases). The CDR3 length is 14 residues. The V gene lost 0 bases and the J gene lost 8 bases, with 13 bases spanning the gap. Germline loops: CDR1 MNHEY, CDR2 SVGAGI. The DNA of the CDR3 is TGTGCCAGCAGTTACTCGGGCCAGGGCGGCGGCTACACCTTC. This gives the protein CASSYSGQGGGYTF.

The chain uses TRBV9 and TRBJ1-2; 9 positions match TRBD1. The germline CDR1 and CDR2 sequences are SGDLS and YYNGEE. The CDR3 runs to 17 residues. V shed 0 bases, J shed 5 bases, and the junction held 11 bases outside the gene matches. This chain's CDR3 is CASSVAGTGQGGYGYTF. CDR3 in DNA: TGTGCCAGCAGCGTAGCTGGAACGGGACAGGGTGGATATGGCTACACCTTC.

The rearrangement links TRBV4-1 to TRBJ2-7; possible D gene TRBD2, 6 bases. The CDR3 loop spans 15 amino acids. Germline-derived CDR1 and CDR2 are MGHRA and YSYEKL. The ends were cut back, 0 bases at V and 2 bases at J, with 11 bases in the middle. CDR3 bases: TGCGCCAGCAGCCAAGAAGCGGGCAGAGCCTACGAGCAGTACTTC. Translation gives CASSQEAGRAYEQYF.

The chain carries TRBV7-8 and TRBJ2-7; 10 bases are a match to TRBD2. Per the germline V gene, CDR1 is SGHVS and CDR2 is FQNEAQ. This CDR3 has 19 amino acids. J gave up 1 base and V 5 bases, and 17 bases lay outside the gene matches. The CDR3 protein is CASSPLLVSGGIKSYEQYF. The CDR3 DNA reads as TGTGCCAGCAGCCCCCTCCTTGTTAGCGGGGGGATAAAGTCCTACGAGCAGTACTTC.

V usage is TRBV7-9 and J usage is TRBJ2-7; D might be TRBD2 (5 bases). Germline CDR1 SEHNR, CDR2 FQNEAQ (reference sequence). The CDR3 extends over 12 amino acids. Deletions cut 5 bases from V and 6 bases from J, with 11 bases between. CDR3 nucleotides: TGTGCCAGCAGCCCCTGGGCGGGCGAGCAGTACTTC. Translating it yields CASSPWAGEQYF.

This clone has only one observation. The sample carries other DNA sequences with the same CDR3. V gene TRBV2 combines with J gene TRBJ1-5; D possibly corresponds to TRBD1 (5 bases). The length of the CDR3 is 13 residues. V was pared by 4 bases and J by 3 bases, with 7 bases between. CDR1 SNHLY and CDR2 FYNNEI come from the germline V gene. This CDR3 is CASSGDSNQPQHF. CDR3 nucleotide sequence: TGTGCCAGCAGTGGGGACTCCAATCAGCCCCAGCATTTT. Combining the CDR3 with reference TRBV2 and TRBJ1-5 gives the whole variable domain EPEVTQTPSHQVTQMGQEVILRCVPISNHLYFYWYRQILGQKVEFLVSFYNNEISEKSEIFDDQFSVERPDGSNFTLKIRSTKLEDSAMYFCASSGDSNQPQHFGDGTRLSIL.

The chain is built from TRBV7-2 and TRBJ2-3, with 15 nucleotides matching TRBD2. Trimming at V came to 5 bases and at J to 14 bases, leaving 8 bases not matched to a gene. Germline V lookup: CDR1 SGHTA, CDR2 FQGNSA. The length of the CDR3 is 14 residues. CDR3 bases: TGTGCCAGCAGCACGGGACTAGCGGGGGGTTTCAGGTATTTT. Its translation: CASSTGLAGGFRYF.

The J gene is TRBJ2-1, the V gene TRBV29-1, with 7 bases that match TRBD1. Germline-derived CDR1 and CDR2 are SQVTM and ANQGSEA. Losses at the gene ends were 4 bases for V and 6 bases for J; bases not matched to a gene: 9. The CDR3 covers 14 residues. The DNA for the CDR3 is TGCAGCGTTGTGGGCAGGGGGACATTCAATGAGCAGTTCTTC. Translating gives CSVVGRGTFNEQFF.

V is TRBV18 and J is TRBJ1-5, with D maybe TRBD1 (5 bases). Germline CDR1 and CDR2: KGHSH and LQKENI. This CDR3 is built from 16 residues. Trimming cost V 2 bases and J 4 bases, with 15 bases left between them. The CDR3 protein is CASSPNLPGPNQPQHF. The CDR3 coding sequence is TGTGCCAGCTCACCAAATCTCCCAGGGCCGAATCAGCCCCAGCATTTT. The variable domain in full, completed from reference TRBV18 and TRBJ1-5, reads NAGVMQNPRHLVRRRGQEARLRCSPMKGHSHVYWYRQLPEEGLKFMVYLQKENIIDESGMPKERFSAEFPKEGPSILRIQQVVRGDSAAYFCASSPNLPGPNQPQHFGDGTRLSIL.

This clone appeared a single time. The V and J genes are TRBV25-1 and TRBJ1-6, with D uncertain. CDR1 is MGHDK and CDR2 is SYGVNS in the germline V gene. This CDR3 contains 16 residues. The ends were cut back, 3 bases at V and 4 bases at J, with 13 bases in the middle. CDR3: CASSDFPADYNSPLHF. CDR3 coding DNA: TGTGCCAGCAGTGACTTCCCGGCGGATTATAATTCACCCCTCCACTTT.

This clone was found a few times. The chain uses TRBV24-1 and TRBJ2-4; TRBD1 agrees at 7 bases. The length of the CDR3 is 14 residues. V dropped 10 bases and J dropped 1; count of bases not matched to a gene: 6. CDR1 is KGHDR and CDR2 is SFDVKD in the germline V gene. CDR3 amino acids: CATLTGVAKNIQYF. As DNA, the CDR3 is TGTGCCACACTTACAGGGGTGGCCAAAAACATTCAGTACTTC.

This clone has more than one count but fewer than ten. DNA for the CDR3: TGCAGCGTTGAAGCGAAACCGATGAGCTCCTACAATGAGCAGTTCTTC. Translated, it gives CSVEAKPMSSYNEQFF. The rearrangement links TRBV29-1 to TRBJ2-1, with D hard to call. Germline CDR1 is SQVTM and CDR2 is ANQGSEA. This CDR3 has 16 amino acids. V shed 1 base and J shed 0 bases, with 13 bases lying between them.

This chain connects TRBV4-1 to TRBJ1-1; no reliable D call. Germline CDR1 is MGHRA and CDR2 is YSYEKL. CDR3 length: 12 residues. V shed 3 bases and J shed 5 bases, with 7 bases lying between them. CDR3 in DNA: TGCGCCAGCAGCCATGGGAGGACTGAAGCTTTCTTT. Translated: CASSHGRTEAFF.

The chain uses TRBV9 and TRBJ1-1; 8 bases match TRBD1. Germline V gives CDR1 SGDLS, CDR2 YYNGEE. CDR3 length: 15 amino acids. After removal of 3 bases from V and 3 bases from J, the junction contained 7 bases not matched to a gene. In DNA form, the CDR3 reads TGTGCCAGCAGCGCCTGGACAGGGCGGGACACTGAAGCTTTCTTT. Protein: CASSAWTGRDTEAFF.

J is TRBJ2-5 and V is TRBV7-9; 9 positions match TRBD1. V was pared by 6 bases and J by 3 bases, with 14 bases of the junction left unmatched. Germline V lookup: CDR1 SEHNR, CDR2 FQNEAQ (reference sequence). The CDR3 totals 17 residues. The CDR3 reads CASRKEKGRTGEETQYF. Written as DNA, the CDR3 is TGTGCCAGCAGGAAGGAAAAGGGTCGGACAGGGGAAGAGACCCAGTACTTC.

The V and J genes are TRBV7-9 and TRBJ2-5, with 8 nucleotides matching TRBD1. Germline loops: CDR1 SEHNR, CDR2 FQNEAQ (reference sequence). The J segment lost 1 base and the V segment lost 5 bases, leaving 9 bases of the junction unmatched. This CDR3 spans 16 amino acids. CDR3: CASSRPTGAFQETQYF. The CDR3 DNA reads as TGTGCCAGCAGCCGGCCGACAGGGGCCTTCCAAGAGACCCAGTACTTC.

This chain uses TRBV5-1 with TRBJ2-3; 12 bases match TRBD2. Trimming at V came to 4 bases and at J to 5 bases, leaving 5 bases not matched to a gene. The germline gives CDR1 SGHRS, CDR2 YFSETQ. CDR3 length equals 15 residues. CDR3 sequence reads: CASSLAGGPGDTQYF. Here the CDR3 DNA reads TGCGCCAGCAGCCTAGCGGGGGGGCCGGGAGATACGCAGTATTTT. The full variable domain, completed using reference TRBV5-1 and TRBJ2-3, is KAGVTQTPRYLIKTRGQQVTLSCSPISGHRSVSWYQQTPGQGLQFLFEYFSETQRNKGNFPGRFSGRQFSNSRSEMNVSTLELGDSALYLCASSLAGGPGDTQYFGPGTRLTVL.

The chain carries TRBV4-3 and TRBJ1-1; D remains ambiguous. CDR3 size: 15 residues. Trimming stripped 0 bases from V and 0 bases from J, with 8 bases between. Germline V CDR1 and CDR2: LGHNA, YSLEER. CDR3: CASSQDLALNTEAFF. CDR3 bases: TGCGCCAGCAGCCAAGATTTGGCCCTGAACACTGAAGCTTTCTTT.

CDR3 DNA sequence: TGTGCCAGTAGTATAGTACAGGGCGAGCAGTACTTC. Protein: CASSIVQGEQYF. This chain links TRBV19 with TRBJ2-7, with D perhaps matching TRBD1 (6 bases). The germline V gene has CDR1 LNHDA and CDR2 SQIVND (reference sequence). With 1 base removed from V and 6 bases from J, the gap between germline ends came to 7 bases. The CDR3 is made up of 12 amino acids.

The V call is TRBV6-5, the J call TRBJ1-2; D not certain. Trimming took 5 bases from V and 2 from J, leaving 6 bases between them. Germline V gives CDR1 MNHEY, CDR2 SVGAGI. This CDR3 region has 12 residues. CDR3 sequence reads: CASSPQNYGYTF. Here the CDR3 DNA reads TGTGCCAGCAGTCCGCAGAACTATGGCTACACCTTC.

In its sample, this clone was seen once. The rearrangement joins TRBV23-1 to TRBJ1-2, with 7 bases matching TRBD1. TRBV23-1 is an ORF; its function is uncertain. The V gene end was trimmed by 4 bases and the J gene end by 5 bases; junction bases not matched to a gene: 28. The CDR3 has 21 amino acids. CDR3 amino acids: CASSLLVTTLGSTGLFYGYTF. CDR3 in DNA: TGCGCCAGCAGTCTGCTGGTGACAACATTGGGGTCGACAGGGCTCTTTTATGGCTACACCTTC.